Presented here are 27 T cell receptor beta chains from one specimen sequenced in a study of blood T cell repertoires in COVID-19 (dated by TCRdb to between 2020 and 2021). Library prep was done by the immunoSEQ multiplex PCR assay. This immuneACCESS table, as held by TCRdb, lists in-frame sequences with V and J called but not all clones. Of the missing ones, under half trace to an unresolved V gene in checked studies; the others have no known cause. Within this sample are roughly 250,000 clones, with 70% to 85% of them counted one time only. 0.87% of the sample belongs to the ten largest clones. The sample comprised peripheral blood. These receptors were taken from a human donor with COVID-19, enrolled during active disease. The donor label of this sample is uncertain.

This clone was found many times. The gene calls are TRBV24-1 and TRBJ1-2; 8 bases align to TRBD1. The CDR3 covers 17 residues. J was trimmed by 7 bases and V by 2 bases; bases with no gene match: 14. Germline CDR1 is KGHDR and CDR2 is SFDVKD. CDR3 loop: CATSDYIGQGASSGYTF. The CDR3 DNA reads TGTGCCACCAGTGATTACATAGGACAGGGCGCGTCGTCTGGCTACACCTTC.

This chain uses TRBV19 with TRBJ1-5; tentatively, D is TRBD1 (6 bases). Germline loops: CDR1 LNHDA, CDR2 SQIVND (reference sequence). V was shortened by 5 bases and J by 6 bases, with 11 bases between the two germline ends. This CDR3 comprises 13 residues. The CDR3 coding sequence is TGTGCCAGTAGTCAGGGGTATCTTCAGCCCCAGCATTTT. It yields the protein CASSQGYLQPQHF.

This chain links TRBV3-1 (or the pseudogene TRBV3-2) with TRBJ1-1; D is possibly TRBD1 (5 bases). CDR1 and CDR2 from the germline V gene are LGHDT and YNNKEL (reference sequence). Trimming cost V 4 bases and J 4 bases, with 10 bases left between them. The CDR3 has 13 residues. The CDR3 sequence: CASSLSTVTEAFF. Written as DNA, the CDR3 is TGTGCCAGCAGCCTATCGACAGTCACTGAAGCTTTCTTT.

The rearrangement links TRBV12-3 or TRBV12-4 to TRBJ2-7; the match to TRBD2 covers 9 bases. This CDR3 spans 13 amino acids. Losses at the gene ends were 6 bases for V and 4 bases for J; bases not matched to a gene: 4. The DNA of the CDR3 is TGTGCCAGCAGGCCGGGACTAGCATACGAGCAGTACTTC. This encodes CASRPGLAYEQYF.

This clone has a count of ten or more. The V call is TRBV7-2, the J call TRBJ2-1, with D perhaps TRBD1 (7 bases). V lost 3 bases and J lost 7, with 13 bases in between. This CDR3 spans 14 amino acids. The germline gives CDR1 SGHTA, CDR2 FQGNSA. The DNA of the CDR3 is TGTGCCAGCAGCTTTAGCGCAGGGGGGAATGAGCAGTTCTTC. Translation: CASSFSAGGNEQFF.

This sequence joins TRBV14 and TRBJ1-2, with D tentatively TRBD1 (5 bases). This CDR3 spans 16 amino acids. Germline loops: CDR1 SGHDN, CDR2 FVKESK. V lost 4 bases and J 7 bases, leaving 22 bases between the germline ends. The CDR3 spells CASSPWGDGHYGGYTF. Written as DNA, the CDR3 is TGTGCCAGCAGCCCCTGGGGCGACGGTCACTATGGTGGCTACACCTTC.

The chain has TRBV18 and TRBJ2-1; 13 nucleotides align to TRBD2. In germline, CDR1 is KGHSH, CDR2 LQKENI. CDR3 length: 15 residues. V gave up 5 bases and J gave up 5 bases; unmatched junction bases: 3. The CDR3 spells CASSGGLAGDNEQFF. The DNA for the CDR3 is TGTGCCAGCTCAGGCGGACTAGCGGGGGACAATGAGCAGTTCTTC.

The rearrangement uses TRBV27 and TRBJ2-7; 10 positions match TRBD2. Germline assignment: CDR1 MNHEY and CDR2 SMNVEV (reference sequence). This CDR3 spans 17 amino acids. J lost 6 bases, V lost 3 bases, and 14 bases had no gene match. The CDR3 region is CASSFGLAVPRGAEQYF. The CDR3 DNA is TGTGCCAGCAGTTTTGGACTAGCGGTCCCTAGAGGGGCCGAGCAGTACTTC.

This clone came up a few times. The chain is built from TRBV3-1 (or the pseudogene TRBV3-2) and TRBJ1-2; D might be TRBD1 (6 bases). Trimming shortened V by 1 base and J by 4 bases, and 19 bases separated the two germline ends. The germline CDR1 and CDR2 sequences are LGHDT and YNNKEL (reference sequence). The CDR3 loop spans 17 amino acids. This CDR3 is CASSQVAGAILAYGYTF. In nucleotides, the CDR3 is TGTGCCAGCAGCCAAGTAGCAGGGGCAATCTTGGCCTATGGCTACACCTTC.

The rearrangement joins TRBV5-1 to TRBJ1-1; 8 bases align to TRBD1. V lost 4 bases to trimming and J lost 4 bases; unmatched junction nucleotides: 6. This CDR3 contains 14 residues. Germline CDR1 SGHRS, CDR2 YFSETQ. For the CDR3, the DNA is TGCGCCAGCAGCCCACAGGGGGGGGTCACTGAAGCTTTCTTT. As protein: CASSPQGGVTEAFF.

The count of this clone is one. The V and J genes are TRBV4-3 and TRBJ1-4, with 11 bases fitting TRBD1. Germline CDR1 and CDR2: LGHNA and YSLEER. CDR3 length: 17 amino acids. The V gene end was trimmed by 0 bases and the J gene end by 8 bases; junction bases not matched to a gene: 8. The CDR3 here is CASSQEDRGRSWEKLFF. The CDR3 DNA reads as TGCGCCAGCAGCCAAGAGGACAGGGGGCGATCGTGGGAAAAACTGTTTTTT.

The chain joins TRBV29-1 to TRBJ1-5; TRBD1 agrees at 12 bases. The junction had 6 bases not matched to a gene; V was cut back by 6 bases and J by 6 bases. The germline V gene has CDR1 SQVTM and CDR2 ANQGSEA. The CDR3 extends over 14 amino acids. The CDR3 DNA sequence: TGCAGCGTGGGGACAGGGGGCGCGGGTCAGCCCCAGCATTTT. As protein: CSVGTGGAGQPQHF.

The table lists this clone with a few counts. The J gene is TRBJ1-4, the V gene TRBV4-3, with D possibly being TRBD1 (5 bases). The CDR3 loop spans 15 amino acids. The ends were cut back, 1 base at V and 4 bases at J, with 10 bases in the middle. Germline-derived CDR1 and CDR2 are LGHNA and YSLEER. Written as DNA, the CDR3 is TGCGCCAGCAGCCAAGCGGGCAGGGTTAATGAAAAACTGTTTTTT. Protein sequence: CASSQAGRVNEKLFF.

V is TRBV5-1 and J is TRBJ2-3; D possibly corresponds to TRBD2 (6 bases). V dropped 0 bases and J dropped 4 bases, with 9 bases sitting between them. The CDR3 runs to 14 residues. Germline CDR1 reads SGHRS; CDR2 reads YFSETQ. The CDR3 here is CASSLVLAADTQYF. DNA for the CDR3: TGCGCCAGCAGCTTGGTCTTAGCGGCAGATACGCAGTATTTT.

The CDR3 DNA is TGCGCCAGCAGCTTGTCACAGGGGAATCAGCCCCAGCATTTT. This translates into CASSLSQGNQPQHF. The chain employs TRBV5-1 and TRBJ1-5, with 7 bases fitting TRBD1. Germline V CDR1 and CDR2: SGHRS, YFSETQ. The CDR3 spans 14 residues. Trimming at V came to 1 base and at J to 4 bases, leaving 2 bases not matched to a gene.

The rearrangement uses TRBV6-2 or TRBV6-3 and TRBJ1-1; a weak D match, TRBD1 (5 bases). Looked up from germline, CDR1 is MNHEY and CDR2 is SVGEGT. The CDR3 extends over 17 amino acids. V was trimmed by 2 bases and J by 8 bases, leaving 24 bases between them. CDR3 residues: CASSYLLTGLMNVEAFF. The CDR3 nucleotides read TGTGCCAGCAGTTACCTCCTCACGGGACTTATGAACGTCGAAGCTTTCTTT.

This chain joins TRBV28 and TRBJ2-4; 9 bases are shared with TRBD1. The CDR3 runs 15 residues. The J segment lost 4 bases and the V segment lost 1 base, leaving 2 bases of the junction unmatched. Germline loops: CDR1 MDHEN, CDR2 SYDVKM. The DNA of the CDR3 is TGTGCCAGCAGTTTATCCGGGACAGGGAAAAACATTCAGTACTTC. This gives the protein CASSLSGTGKNIQYF. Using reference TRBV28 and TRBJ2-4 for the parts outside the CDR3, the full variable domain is DVKVTQSSRYLVKRTGEKVFLECVQDMDHENMFWYRQDPGLGLRLIYFSYDVKMKEKGDIPEGYSVSREKKERFSLILESASTNQTSMYLCASSLSGTGKNIQYFGAGTRLSVL.

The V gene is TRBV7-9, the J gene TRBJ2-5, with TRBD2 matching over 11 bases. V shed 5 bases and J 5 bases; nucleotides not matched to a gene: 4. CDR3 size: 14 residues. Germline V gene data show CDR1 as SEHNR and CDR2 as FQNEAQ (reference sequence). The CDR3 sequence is CASSPRTSGETQYF. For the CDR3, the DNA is TGTGCCAGCAGCCCCCGGACTAGCGGGGAGACCCAGTACTTC.

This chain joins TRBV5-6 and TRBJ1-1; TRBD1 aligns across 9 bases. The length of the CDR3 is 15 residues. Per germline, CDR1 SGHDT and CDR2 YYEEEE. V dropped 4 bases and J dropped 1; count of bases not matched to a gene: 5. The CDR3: CASSAGTGRNTEAFF. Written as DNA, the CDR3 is TGTGCCAGCAGCGCCGGGACAGGGAGGAACACTGAAGCTTTCTTT.

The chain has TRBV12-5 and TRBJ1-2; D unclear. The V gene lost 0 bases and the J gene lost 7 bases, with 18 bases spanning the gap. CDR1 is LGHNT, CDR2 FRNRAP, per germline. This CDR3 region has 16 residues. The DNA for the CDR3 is TGTGCTAGTGGTTTGGTCCCCTCGTTAGACTCCCGTGGCTACACCTTC. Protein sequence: CASGLVPSLDSRGYTF.

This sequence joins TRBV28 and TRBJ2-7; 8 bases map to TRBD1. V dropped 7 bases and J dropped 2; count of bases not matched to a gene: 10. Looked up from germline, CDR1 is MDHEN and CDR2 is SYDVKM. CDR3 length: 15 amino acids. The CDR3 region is CASTSPRGRTYEQYF. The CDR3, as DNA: TGTGCCAGCACCTCTCCCAGGGGGCGGACCTACGAGCAGTACTTC.

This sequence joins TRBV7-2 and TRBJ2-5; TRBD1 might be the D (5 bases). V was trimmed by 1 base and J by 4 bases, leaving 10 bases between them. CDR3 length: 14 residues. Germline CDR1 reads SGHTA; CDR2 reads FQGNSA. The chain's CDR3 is CASSLVVRGETQYF. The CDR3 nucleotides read TGTGCCAGCAGCTTAGTGGTTAGGGGAGAGACCCAGTACTTC. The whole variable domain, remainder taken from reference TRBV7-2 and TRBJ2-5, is GAGVSQSPSNKVTEKGKDVELRCDPISGHTALYWYRQSLGQGLEFLIYFQGNSAPDKSGLPSDRFSAERTGGSVSTLTIQRTQQEDSAVYLCASSLVVRGETQYFGPGTRLLVL.

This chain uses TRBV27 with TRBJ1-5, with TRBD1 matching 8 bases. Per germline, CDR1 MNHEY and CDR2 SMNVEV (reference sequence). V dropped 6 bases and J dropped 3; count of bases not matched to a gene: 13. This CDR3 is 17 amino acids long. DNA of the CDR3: TGTGCCAGCAGGCCTAGCCGCGGACAGGGATACAATCAGCCCCAGCATTTT. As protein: CASRPSRGQGYNQPQHF.

CDR3: CASSLVGGDYNEQFF. CDR3 DNA: TGTGCCAGCAGCTTGGTCGGAGGGGATTACAATGAGCAGTTCTTC. The V call is TRBV5-6, the J call TRBJ2-1; maybe TRBD2 (6 bases). Trimming pared 0 bases from V and 4 bases from J, leaving 11 bases between. Looked up from germline, CDR1 is SGHDT and CDR2 is YYEEEE. This CDR3 region has 15 residues.

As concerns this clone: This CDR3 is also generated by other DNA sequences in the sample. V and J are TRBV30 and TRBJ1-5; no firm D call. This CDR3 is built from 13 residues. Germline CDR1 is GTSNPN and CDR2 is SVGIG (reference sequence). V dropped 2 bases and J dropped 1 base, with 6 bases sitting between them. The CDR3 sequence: CAWSRGSNQPQHF. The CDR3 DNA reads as TGTGCCTGGAGTCGAGGGAGCAATCAGCCCCAGCATTTT.

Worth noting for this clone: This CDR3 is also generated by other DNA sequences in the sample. The CDR3 reads CASSIQGLNTEAFF. DNA for the CDR3: TGTGCCAGTAGTATACAGGGGCTGAACACTGAAGCTTTCTTT. This chain uses TRBV19 with TRBJ1-1; the D gene is possibly TRBD1 (6 bases). From germline, CDR1 is LNHDA and CDR2 SQIVND (reference sequence). This CDR3 spans 14 amino acids. V was clipped by 2 bases and J by 0 bases, with 7 bases between them. Variable domain in full (rest from reference TRBV19 and TRBJ1-1): DGGITQSPKYLFRKEGQNVTLSCEQNLNHDAMYWYRQDPGQGLRLIYYSQIVNDFQKGDIAEGYSVSREKKESFPLTVTSAQKNPTAFYLCASSIQGLNTEAFFGQGTRLTVV.

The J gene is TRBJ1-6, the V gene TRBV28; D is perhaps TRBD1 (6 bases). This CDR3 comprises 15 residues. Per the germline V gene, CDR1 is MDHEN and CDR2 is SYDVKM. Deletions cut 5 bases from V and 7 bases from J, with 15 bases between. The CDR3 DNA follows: TGTGCCAGCAGTAACCCTCGGACAGAAAATTCACCCCTCCACTTT. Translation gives CASSNPRTENSPLHF.